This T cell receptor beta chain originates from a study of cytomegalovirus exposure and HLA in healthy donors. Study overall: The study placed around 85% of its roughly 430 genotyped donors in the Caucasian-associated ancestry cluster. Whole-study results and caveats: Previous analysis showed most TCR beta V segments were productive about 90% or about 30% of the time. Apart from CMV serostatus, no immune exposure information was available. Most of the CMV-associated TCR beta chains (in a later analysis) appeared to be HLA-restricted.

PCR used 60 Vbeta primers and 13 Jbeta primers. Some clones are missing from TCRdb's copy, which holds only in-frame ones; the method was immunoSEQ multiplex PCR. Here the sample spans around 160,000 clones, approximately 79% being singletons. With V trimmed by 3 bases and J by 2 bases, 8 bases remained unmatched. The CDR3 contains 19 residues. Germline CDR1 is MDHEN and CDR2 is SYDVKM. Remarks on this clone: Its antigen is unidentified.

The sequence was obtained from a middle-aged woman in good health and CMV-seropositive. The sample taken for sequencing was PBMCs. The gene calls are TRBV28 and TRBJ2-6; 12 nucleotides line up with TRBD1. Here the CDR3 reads CASSFWLGQGAAGANVLTF. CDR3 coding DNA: TGTGCCAGCAGTTTTTGGCTGGGACAGGGGGCGGCTGGGGCCAACGTCCTGACTTTC. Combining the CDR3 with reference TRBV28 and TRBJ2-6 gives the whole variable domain DVKVTQSSRYLVKRTGEKVFLECVQDMDHENMFWYRQDPGLGLRLIYFSYDVKMKEKGDIPEGYSVSREKKERFSLILESASTNQTSMYLCASSFWLGQGAAGANVLTFGAGSRLTVL.